The following is a TCR beta chain sequence with its context. Its target is not known. Via the markers CD45RO/CCR7/CD25/CD127/CD95/CD27, stem cell-like memory, regulatory, central memory and naive CD4+ cells were sorted. Sorted cells reached over 95% purity in every population. The data originate from a study of beta chain features in type 1 diabetes. Study results and limitations: For Type 1 diabetes patients, all four CD4+ subsets carried TCRB CDR3s that were moderately but significantly shorter.

The study reverse transcribed the entire isolated RNA, so it sequenced expressed TCRB transcripts. Naive, central memory and regulatory T cell samples produced a mean of about 3.5 million reads. Produced via immunoSEQ multiplex PCR; TCRdb's table is partial and in-frame only. The sample shows 300,000 to 400,000 clones, 9.6% of them seen only once. Germline-derived CDR1 and CDR2 are MNHEY and SMNVEV (reference sequence). The V end lost 5 bases, the J end lost 1 base, and 23 bases lay between the germline ends. This CDR3 has 18 amino acids. The sample was central memory CD4+ T cells from blood. V gene TRBV27 combines with J gene TRBJ1-2, with D perhaps TRBD1 (5 bases). The origin of this receptor is a man aged 30-40 years with type 1 diabetes. The CDR3 spells CASSPAPGRARDNYGYTF. The CDR3 nucleotides are TGTGCCAGCAGTCCCGCCCCAGGACGGGCCAGGGATAACTATGGCTACACCTTC.